The clone carrying this TCR beta chain was found a few times. What it recognizes is unknown. This specimen comes from a study of shared clonotypes between healthy human individuals. The study, taken as a whole, reports: Non-shared clonotypes had lower generation probabilities than clonotypes shared by all four sorted-subset donors.

Trimming shortened V by 1 base and J by 0 bases, and 16 bases separated the two germline ends. The germline V gene has CDR1 MNHNS and CDR2 SASEGT. This CDR3 spans 18 amino acids. The donors, all of them Caucasian adults, lived in Nashville, Tennessee. Researchers partitioned CD4+ cells into CD45RA+ naive and CD45RA-negative memory subsets. Method: immunoSEQ multiplex PCR; TCRdb's copy keeps in-frame clones and lacks some. There are under 2.5 million clones in the sample; under 95% occur only once, and more than 0.35% lies in the top ten. Material: naive CD4+ T cells from PBMCs. Subset denoted: CD45RA+ positively selected. This chain connects TRBV6-1 to TRBJ2-1; the D is unclear. The source is a man younger than 30 in good health. Some clones in this sample may be carry-over from other donors' samples. The CDR3 sequence: CASSEGSWPGSSYNEQFF. As DNA, the CDR3 is TGTGCCAGCAGTGAAGGGTCTTGGCCGGGCAGCTCCTACAATGAGCAGTTCTTC.